This TCR beta chain was captured by sequencing in a study of cytomegalovirus exposure and HLA in healthy donors. Background on the study: The platform used for the 95 to 150 validation repertoires matched that of the 600 to 800 first-cohort repertoires, a later analysis reported.

Remarks on this clone: Its matching antigen is unknown.

General study findings and limits: The finding came from a later analysis; first-cohort TCR clusters tended to co-occur in the approximately 120 validation repertoires. Reports indicated that the classifier achieved high specificity and sensitivity in diagnosing cytomegalovirus status.

While the first cohort had 600 to 800 subjects, the donors belonged to the separate validation cohort of fewer than 150 subjects. Assay: immunoSEQ multiplex PCR; the TCRdb copy retains only in-frame clones and omits some. The sample lists approximately 280,000 clones, roughly 88% occurring once. Input material: PBMCs. The receptor comes from a woman aged 18-30 years in good health and CMV-seronegative.

In nucleotides, the CDR3 is TGTGCCAGCAGCTCGAGACAGGGGCTGGGAGCTTTCTTT. Translated, it gives CASSSRQGLGAFF. The chain uses TRBV6-5 and TRBJ1-1; 8 nucleotides align to TRBD1. Germline lookup yields CDR1 MNHEY and CDR2 SVGAGI. V lost 6 bases to trimming and J lost 10 bases; unmatched junction nucleotides: 10. CDR3 length: 13 amino acids.